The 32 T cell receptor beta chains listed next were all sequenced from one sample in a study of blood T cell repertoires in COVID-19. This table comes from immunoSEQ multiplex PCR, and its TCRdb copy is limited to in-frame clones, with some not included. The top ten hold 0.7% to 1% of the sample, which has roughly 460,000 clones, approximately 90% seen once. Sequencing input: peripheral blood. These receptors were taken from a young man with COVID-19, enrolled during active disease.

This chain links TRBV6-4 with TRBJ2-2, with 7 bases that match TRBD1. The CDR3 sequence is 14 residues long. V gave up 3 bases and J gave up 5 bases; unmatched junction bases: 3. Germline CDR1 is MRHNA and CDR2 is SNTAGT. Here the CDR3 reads CASSETGETGELFF. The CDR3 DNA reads TGTGCCAGCAGTGAAACAGGGGAAACCGGGGAGCTGTTTTTT.

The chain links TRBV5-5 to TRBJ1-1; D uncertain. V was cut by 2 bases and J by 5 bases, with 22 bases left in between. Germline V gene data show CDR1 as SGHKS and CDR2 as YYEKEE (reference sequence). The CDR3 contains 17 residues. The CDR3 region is CASSFQRVGGGRTEAFF. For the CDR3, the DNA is TGTGCCAGCAGCTTCCAACGGGTCGGCGGCGGAAGGACTGAAGCTTTCTTT.

CDR3 DNA sequence: TGTGCCAGCAGCTTATATAGCGGGAACACCGGGGAGCTGTTTTTT. This sequence encodes CASSLYSGNTGELFF. The chain joins TRBV7-6 to TRBJ2-2, with TRBD2 as a possible D gene (6 bases). Trimming cost V 2 bases and J 1 base, with 8 bases left between them. The CDR3 contains 15 residues. Per the germline V gene, CDR1 is SGHVS and CDR2 is FNYEAQ.

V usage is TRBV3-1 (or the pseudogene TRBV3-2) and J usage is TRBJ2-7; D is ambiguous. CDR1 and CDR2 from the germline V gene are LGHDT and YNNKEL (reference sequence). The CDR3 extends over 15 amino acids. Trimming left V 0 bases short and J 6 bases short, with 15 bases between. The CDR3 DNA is TGTGCCAGCAGCCAAGATCCAGACAAGGCCTCCGAGCAGTACTTC. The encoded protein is CASSQDPDKASEQYF.

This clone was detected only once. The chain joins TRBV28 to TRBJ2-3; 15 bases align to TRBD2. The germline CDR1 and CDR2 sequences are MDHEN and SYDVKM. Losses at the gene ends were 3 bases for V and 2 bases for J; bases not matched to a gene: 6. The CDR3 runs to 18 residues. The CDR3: CASSLGTSGGPLTDTQYF. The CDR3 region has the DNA TGTGCCAGCAGTTTGGGGACTAGCGGGGGGCCGCTCACAGATACGCAGTATTTT.

CDR3 nucleotide sequence: TGTGCCAGCAGCTTAGTCGGGACACCTGTTAATGAGCAGTTCTTC. This encodes CASSLVGTPVNEQFF. J is TRBJ2-1 and V is TRBV7-9; TRBD1 might be the D (6 bases). The germline V and J ends were trimmed by 1 base and 7 bases, with 14 bases remaining between them. The length of the CDR3 is 15 residues. Germline V gives CDR1 SEHNR, CDR2 FQNEAQ (reference sequence).

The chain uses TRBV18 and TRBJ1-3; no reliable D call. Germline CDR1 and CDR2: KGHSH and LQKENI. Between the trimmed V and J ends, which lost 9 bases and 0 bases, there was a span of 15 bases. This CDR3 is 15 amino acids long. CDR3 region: CASSEGSHSGNTIYF. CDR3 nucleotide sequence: TGTGCCAGTTCGGAGGGCAGCCACTCTGGAAACACCATATATTTT.

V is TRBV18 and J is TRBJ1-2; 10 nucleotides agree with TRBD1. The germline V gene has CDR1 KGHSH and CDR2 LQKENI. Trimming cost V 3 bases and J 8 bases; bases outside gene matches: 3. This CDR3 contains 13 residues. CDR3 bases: TGTGCCAGCTCACCGACAGGGGGCGGAGGCTACACCTTC. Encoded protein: CASSPTGGGGYTF.

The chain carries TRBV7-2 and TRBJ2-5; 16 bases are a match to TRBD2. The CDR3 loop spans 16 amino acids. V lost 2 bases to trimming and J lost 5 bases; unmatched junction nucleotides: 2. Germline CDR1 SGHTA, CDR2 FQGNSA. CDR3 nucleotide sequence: TGTGCCAGCAGCTTACCGGGACTAGCGGGGGGGGAGACCCAGTACTTC. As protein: CASSLPGLAGGETQYF.

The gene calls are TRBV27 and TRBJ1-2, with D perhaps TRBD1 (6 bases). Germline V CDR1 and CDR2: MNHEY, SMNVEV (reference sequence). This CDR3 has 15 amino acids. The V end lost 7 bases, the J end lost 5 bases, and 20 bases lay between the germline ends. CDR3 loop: CASTPQGSGVYGYTF. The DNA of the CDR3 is TGTGCCAGCACACCCCAGGGGTCCGGGGTTTATGGCTACACCTTC.

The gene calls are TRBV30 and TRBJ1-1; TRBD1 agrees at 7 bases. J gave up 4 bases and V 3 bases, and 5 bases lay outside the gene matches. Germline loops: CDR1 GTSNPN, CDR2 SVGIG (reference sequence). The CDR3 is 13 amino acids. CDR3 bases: TGTGCCTGGAGAGGACAGGAGAGCACTGAAGCTTTCTTT. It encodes CAWRGQESTEAFF.

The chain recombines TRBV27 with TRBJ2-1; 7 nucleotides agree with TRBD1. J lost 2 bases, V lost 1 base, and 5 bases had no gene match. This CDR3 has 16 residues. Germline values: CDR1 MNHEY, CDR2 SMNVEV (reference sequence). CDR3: CASSLYLGQPYNEQFF. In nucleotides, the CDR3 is TGTGCCAGCAGTTTATACTTGGGACAGCCCTACAATGAGCAGTTCTTC.

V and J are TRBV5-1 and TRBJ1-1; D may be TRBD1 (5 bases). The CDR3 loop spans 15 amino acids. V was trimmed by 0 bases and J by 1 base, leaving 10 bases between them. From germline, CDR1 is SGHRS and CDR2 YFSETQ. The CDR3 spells CASSLDPTGNTEAFF. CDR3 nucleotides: TGCGCCAGCAGCTTGGATCCTACAGGGAACACTGAAGCTTTCTTT.

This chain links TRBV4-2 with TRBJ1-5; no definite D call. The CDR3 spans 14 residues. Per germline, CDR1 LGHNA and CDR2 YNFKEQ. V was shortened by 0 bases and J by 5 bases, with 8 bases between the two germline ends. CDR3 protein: CASSQDPGYQPQHF. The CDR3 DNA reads TGTGCCAGCAGCCAAGATCCGGGTTATCAGCCCCAGCATTTT.

The CDR3 protein is CASSLPGQRTTGELFF. CDR3 sequence (DNA): TGTGCCAGCAGCCTCCCGGGACAAAGGACGACCGGGGAGCTGTTTTTT. The chain is built from TRBV7-2 and TRBJ2-2, with a weak D call TRBD1 (6 bases). The ends were cut back, 5 bases at V and 5 bases at J, with 18 bases in the middle. The CDR3 loop spans 16 amino acids. Germline loops: CDR1 SGHTA, CDR2 FQGNSA. Looking up the rest from reference TRBV7-2 and TRBJ2-2 gives the full variable domain: GAGVSQSPSNKVTEKGKDVELRCDPISGHTALYWYRQSLGQGLEFLIYFQGNSAPDKSGLPSDRFSAERTGGSVSTLTIQRTQQEDSAVYLCASSLPGQRTTGELFFGEGSRLTVL.

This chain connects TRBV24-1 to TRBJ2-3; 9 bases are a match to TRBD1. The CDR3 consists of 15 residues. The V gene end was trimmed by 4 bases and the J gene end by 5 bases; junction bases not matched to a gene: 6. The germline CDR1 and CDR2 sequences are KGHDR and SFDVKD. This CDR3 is CATSDPDRGKDTQYF. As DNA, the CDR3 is TGTGCCACCAGTGACCCGGACAGGGGCAAAGATACGCAGTATTTT.

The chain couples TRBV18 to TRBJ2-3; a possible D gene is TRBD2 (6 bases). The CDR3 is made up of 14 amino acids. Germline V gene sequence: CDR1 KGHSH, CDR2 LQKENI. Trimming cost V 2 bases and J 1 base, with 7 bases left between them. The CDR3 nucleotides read TGTGCCAGCTCACCATCGGGAGGCACAGATACGCAGTATTTT. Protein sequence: CASSPSGGTDTQYF. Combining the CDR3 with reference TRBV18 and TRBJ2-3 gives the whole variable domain NAGVMQNPRHLVRRRGQEARLRCSPMKGHSHVYWYRQLPEEGLKFMVYLQKENIIDESGMPKERFSAEFPKEGPSILRIQQVVRGDSAAYFCASSPSGGTDTQYFGPGTRLTVL.

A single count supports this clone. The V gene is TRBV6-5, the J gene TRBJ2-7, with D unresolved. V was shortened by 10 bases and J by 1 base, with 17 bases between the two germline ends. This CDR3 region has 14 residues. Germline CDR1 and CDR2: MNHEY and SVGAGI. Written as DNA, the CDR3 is TGTGCCACTGATCTAGTCGTCAAGTCCTACGAGCAGTACTTC. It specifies CATDLVVKSYEQYF.

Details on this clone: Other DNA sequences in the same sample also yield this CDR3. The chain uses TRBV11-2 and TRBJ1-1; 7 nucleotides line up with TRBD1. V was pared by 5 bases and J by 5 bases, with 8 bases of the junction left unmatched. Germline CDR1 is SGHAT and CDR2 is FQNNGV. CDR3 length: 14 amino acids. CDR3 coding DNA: TGTGCCAGCAGCCTAGTAGACAGGGTTACTGAAGCTTTCTTT. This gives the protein CASSLVDRVTEAFF.

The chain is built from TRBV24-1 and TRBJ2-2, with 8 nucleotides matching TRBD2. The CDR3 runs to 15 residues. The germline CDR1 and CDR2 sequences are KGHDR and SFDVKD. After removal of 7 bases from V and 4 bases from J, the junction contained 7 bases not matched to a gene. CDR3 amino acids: CATREAGAGTGELFF. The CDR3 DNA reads TGTGCCACCAGGGAAGCGGGAGCGGGCACCGGGGAGCTGTTTTTT.

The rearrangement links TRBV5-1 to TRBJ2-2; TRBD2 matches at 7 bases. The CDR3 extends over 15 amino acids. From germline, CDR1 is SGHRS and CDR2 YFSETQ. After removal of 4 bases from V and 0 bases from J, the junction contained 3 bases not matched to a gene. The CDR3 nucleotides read TGCGCCAGCAGCCCGGGACTACCGAACACCGGGGAGCTGTTTTTT. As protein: CASSPGLPNTGELFF.

CDR3 in DNA: TGTGCCAGCAGTGTCACCGACAGGAGAACGTTCTTC. As protein: CASSVTDRRTFF. V and J are TRBV25-1 and TRBJ2-1, with D possibly TRBD1 on 6 matching bases. Trimming left V 4 bases short and J 15 bases short, with 16 bases between. Germline V gene lookup returns CDR1 MGHDK and CDR2 SYGVNS. The CDR3 has 12 amino acids.

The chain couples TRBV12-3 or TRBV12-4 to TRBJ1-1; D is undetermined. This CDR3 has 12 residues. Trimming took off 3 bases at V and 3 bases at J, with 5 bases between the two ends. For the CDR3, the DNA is TGTGCCAGCAGTTTTCCGTACACTGAAGCTTTCTTT. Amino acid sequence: CASSFPYTEAFF.

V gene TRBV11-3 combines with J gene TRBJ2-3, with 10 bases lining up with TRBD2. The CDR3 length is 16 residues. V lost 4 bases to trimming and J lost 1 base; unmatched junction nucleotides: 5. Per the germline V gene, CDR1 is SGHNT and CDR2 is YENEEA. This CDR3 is CASSSAGTSGTDTQYF. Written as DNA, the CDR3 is TGTGCCAGCAGCTCGGCCGGGACTAGCGGCACAGATACGCAGTATTTT.

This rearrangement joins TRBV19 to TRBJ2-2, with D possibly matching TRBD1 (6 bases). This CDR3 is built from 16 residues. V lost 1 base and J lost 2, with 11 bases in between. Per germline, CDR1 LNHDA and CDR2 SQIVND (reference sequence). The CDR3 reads CASSIAGHRNTGELFF. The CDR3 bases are TGTGCCAGTAGTATAGCGGGACACAGAAACACCGGGGAGCTGTTTTTT.

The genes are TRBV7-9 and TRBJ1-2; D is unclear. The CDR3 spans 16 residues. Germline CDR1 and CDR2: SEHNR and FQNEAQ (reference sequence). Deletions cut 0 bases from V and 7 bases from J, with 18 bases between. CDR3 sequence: CASSLAPGATSGGYTF. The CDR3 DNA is TGTGCCAGCAGCTTAGCGCCGGGAGCGACCTCCGGTGGCTACACCTTC.

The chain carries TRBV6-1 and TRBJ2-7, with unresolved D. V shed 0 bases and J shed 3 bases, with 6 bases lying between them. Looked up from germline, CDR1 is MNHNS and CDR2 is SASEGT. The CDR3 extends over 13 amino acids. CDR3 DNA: TGTGCCAGCAGTGAAGCCCTTCTCTACGAGCAGTACTTC. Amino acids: CASSEALLYEQYF.

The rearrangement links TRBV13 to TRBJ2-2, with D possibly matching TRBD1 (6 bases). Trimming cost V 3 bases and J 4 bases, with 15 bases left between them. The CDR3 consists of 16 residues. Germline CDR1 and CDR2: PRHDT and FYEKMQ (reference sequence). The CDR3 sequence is CASSFEAVGATGELFF. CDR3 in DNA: TGTGCCAGCAGCTTCGAGGCGGTGGGGGCCACCGGGGAGCTGTTTTTT.

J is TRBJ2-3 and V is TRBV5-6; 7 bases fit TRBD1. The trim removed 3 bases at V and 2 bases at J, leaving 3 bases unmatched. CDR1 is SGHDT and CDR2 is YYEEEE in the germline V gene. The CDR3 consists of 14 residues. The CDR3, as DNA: TGTGCCAGCAGCTGGGACAGTTTCACAGATACGCAGTATTTT. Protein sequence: CASSWDSFTDTQYF.

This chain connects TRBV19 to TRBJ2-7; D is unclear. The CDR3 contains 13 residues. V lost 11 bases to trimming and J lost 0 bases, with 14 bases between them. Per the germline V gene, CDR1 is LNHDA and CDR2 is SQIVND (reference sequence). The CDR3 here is CAPDPQISYEQYF. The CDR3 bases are TGTGCCCCAGACCCACAGATCTCCTACGAGCAGTACTTC.

The CDR3 loop reads CASSLQQGSEQFF. The CDR3 bases are TGTGCCAGCAGCCTTCAACAGGGGTCGGAGCAGTTCTTC. This sequence joins TRBV11-2 and TRBJ2-1; TRBD1 matches 7 bases. V was pared by 5 bases and J by 10 bases, with 8 bases of the junction left unmatched. The germline V gene has CDR1 SGHAT and CDR2 FQNNGV. The CDR3 has 13 residues.

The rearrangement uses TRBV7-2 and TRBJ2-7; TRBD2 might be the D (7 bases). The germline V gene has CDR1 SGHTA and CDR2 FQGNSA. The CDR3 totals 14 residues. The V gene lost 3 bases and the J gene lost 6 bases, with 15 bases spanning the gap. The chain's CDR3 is CASSFRGAGSEQYF. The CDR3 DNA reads TGTGCCAGCAGCTTCCGGGGGGCGGGTTCCGAGCAGTACTTC.